These T cell receptor beta chains were read from a single sample in a study of blood T cell repertoires in COVID-19. Data came from immunoSEQ multiplex PCR; TCRdb stores just in-frame clones and leaves some out. The table shows some 200,000 clones, with 80% to 90% occurring only once. The sequencing input was peripheral blood. The receptors here all came from a woman in her 70s with COVID-19, enrolled during active disease. Both conserved end residues are part of each CDR3. The order of the fields is clone size, V gene, J gene, CDR3 length, D gene, CDR3 protein, CDR3 DNA. A D gene is named only where the DNA matches it firmly. The size entry is marked missing in some rows and otherwise reads once, few, many or a size class.

>.|TRBV27|TRBJ1-5|13|TRBD1
CASRGTGNQPQHF
TGTGCCAGCAGGGGGACAGGGAATCAGCCCCAGCATTTT
>.|TRBV28|TRBJ1-5|15|.
CASSFDSYSNQPQHF
TGTGCCAGCAGTTTCGACTCTTATAGCAATCAGCCCCAGCATTTT
>.|TRBV5-5|TRBJ1-2|14|TRBD1
CASSAGTANYGYTF
TGTGCCAGCAGCGCCGGGACAGCGAACTATGGCTACACCTTC
>.|TRBV3-1/TRBV3-2|TRBJ1-1|14|TRBD1
CASSREGGYTEAFF
TGTGCCAGCAGCCGGGAAGGGGGCTACACTGAAGCTTTCTTT
>.|TRBV5-1|TRBJ2-3|17|.
CASSLSFGGVGTDTQYF
TGCGCCAGCAGCTTGAGCTTTGGCGGGGTTGGCACAGATACGCAGTATTTT
>once|TRBV11-1|TRBJ1-2|13|TRBD1
CASSAGQGGGYTF
TGTGCCAGCAGCGCCGGACAGGGTGGTGGCTACACCTTC
>.|TRBV7-2|TRBJ2-1|15|.
CASSDRDNSYNEQFF
TGTGCCAGCAGCGATCGGGACAACAGCTACAATGAGCAGTTCTTC
>many|TRBV5-1|TRBJ1-6|15|.
CASNNAGESGSPLHF
TGCGCCAGCAATAACGCCGGGGAATCGGGCTCACCCCTCCACTTT
>.|TRBV7-3|TRBJ1-1|13|.
CASSFSGEGEAFF
TGTGCCAGCAGCTTTTCGGGGGAGGGTGAAGCTTTCTTT
>.|TRBV28|TRBJ1-3|16|.
CASTKGRDSSGNTIYF
TGTGCCAGCACCAAGGGACGGGACTCCTCTGGAAACACCATATATTTT
>once|TRBV7-7|TRBJ2-5|14|.
CASSWLGSQETQYF
TGTGCCAGCAGCTGGCTAGGTTCCCAAGAGACCCAGTACTTC
>.|TRBV6-5|TRBJ1-2|13|.
CASTGHRVRENTF
TGTGCCAGCACCGGGCACAGGGTGAGGGAAAACACCTTC
>.|TRBV24-1|TRBJ2-1|15|TRBD2
CATSDLAGGYNEQFF
TGTGCCACCAGTGATTTAGCGGGAGGATACAATGAGCAGTTCTTC
>.|TRBV5-1|TRBJ2-5|13|.
CASSLDPEETQYF
TGCGCCAGCAGCTTGGATCCCGAGGAGACCCAGTACTTC
>.|TRBV5-5|TRBJ1-6|13|.
CASSLTATYALHF
TGTGCCAGCAGCTTGACAGCTACTTATGCCCTCCACTTT
>.|TRBV4-2|TRBJ2-3|18|TRBD2
CASSQGGLLAGTSDTQYF
TGTGCCAGCAGCCAGGGGGGCTTATTAGCGGGGACGTCAGATACGCAGTATTTT
>.|TRBV28|TRBJ1-3|12|.
CAILSSGNTIYF
TGTGCCATCCTCAGCTCTGGAAACACCATATATTTT
>once|TRBV9|TRBJ1-3|14|.
CASSVADSGNTIYF
TGTGCCAGCAGCGTGGCGGACTCTGGAAACACCATATATTTT
>.|TRBV18|TRBJ2-3|13|TRBD1
CASSRQGQDTQYF
TGTGCCAGCTCACGACAGGGTCAGGATACGCAGTATTTT
>once|TRBV30|TRBJ2-3|17|TRBD2
CALLAGVSLGNTDTQYF
TGTGCCTTACTAGCGGGAGTGTCGTTGGGCAACACAGATACGCAGTATTTT
>.|TRBV6-5|TRBJ2-3|14|TRBD2
CASQFGGNTDTQYF
TGTGCCAGCCAATTCGGGGGGAACACAGATACGCAGTATTTT
>.|TRBV28|TRBJ2-5|11|.
CASRGRETQYF
TGTGCCAGCAGGGGGAGGGAGACCCAGTACTTC
>.|TRBV5-1|TRBJ2-5|15|TRBD1
CASSLGTAIQETQYF
TGCGCCAGCAGCTTAGGGACAGCGATACAAGAGACCCAGTACTTC
>.|TRBV18|TRBJ1-3|14|TRBD1
CASQDRGAGNTIYF
TGTGCCAGCCAGGACAGGGGCGCTGGAAACACCATATATTTT
>.|TRBV29-1|TRBJ1-4|13|.
CSVAQVPNEKLFF
TGCAGCGTTGCGCAGGTCCCTAATGAAAAACTGTTTTTT
>.|TRBV28|TRBJ1-2|13|.
CASLTFGGSGYTF
TGTGCCAGCCTCACTTTTGGCGGTTCTGGCTACACCTTC
>few|TRBV28|TRBJ2-3|13|TRBD1
CASSPQGRDTQYF
TGTGCCAGCAGTCCACAGGGGAGAGATACGCAGTATTTT
>once|TRBV10-3|TRBJ1-5|14|.
CAISDDAVNQPQHF
TGTGCCATCAGTGATGATGCAGTCAATCAGCCCCAGCATTTT
>.|TRBV5-6|TRBJ2-2|15|.
CASSSPGVFTGELFF
TGTGCCAGCAGCTCCCCCGGGGTGTTCACCGGGGAGCTGTTTTTT
>.|TRBV2|TRBJ1-6|14|.
CASSTLRENSPLHF
TGTGCCAGCAGCACCTTGAGGGAGAATTCACCCCTCCACTTT
>.|TRBV4-2|TRBJ1-2|15|TRBD1
CASSQWGQGDYGYTF
TGTGCCAGCAGCCAATGGGGACAGGGGGACTATGGCTACACCTTC
>.|TRBV6-1|TRBJ1-2|14|.
CASSEVGGNYGYTF
TGTGCCAGCAGTGAAGTTGGAGGGAACTATGGCTACACCTTC
>.|TRBV5-4|TRBJ1-2|13|TRBD1
CASINRGAYGYTF
TGTGCCAGCATCAACAGGGGCGCCTATGGCTACACCTTC
>.|TRBV5-4|TRBJ2-3|19|TRBD2
CASSLAVGSGRGAGGTQYF
TGTGCCAGCAGCTTGGCCGTGGGAAGCGGGAGGGGGGCAGGCGGTACGCAGTATTTT
>.|TRBV6-4|TRBJ2-2|15|TRBD1
CASKLDREGTGELFF
TGTGCCAGCAAGTTGGACAGGGAAGGGACCGGGGAGCTGTTTTTT
>.|TRBV30|TRBJ1-2|14|.
CAWSSGAGGYGYTF
TGTGCCTGGAGTTCAGGGGCTGGTGGCTATGGCTACACCTTC
>.|TRBV29-1|TRBJ2-3|13|TRBD2
CSVEVEGREGKYF
TGCAGCGTTGAAGTCGAGGGACGGGAGGGCAAGTATTTT
>.|TRBV7-9|TRBJ1-2|15|.
CASSLALTGIYGYTF
TGTGCCAGCAGCTTAGCGCTAACGGGGATCTATGGCTACACCTTC
>.|TRBV6-5|TRBJ2-1|15|TRBD2
CASSPLAGGYNEQFF
TGTGCCAGCAGTCCATTAGCGGGAGGCTACAATGAGCAGTTCTTC
>.|TRBV6-5|TRBJ1-1|14|.
CASSYPPEVTEAFF
TGTGCCAGCAGTTACCCCCCAGAGGTCACTGAAGCTTTCTTT
>.|TRBV19|TRBJ1-2|14|TRBD1
CASSIDREYGGYTF
TGTGCCAGTAGTATTGACAGGGAGTATGGTGGCTACACCTTC
>few|TRBV2|TRBJ1-2|14|TRBD1
CARRTITGGRGYTF
TGTGCCAGACGAACCATTACAGGGGGAAGAGGGTACACCTTC
>.|TRBV19|TRBJ2-3|18|TRBD2
CASSMVLAGGGGTDTQYF
TGTGCCAGTAGTATGGTACTAGCGGGGGGGGGCGGCACAGATACGCAGTATTTT
>few|TRBV9|TRBJ2-1|16|TRBD2
CASSPRGSGVYNEQFF
TGTGCCAGCAGCCCCCGGGGGAGCGGGGTGTACAATGAGCAGTTCTTC
>.|TRBV18|TRBJ2-7|14|TRBD2
CASSPSGGSREQYF
TGTGCCAGCTCACCCTCGGGGGGGTCGCGCGAGCAGTACTTC
>.|TRBV5-1|TRBJ2-5|14|.
CASSPNLQRETQYF
TGCGCCAGCAGCCCGAACTTGCAGCGAGAGACCCAGTACTTC
>.|TRBV2|TRBJ1-1|13|TRBD1
CASRNRGSTEAFF
TGTGCCAGCCGGAACAGGGGGAGTACTGAAGCTTTCTTT
>.|TRBV2|TRBJ2-7|14|.
CASSNPGNPYEQYF
TGTGCCAGCAGTAATCCCGGGAACCCCTACGAGCAGTACTTC
>.|TRBV7-3|TRBJ2-1|16|.
CASSLTRGAQQNEQFF
TGTGCCAGCAGCCTAACTCGGGGGGCCCAGCAGAATGAGCAGTTCTTC
>.|TRBV9|TRBJ2-2|13|.
CASSSGSTGELFF
TGTGCCAGCAGCTCAGGTAGTACCGGGGAGCTGTTTTTT
>.|TRBV27|TRBJ1-3|14|.
CASSSTVSGNTIYF
TGTGCCAGCAGTTCGACAGTCTCTGGAAACACCATATATTTT
>once|TRBV4-1|TRBJ1-2|16|.
CASSQAWAGTNYGYTF
TGCGCCAGCAGCCAAGCGTGGGCCGGGACTAACTATGGCTACACCTTC
>.|TRBV20-1|TRBJ2-3|10|.
CSASSDTQYF
TGCAGTGCTAGCTCAGATACGCAGTATTTT
>.|TRBV28|TRBJ1-1|12|.
CASSFQAFEAFF
TGTGCCAGCAGTTTCCAGGCATTTGAAGCTTTCTTT
>.|TRBV7-8|TRBJ1-5|15|.
CASSLDAQSNQPQHF
TGTGCCAGCAGCTTAGATGCCCAGAGCAATCAGCCCCAGCATTTT
>.|TRBV5-1|TRBJ1-3|14|.
CASSLGQSGNTIYF
TGCGCCAGCAGCTTGGGACAGTCTGGAAACACCATATATTTT
>.|TRBV2|TRBJ2-3|16|.
CASSAGLGIGADTQYF
TGTGCCAGCAGTGCAGGTCTGGGAATAGGGGCAGATACGCAGTATTTT
>.|TRBV29-1|TRBJ1-1|15|.
CSVEGWGLVDTEAFF
TGCAGCGTTGAGGGGTGGGGGCTGGTGGACACTGAAGCTTTCTTT
>.|TRBV6-4|TRBJ2-1|14|TRBD2
CASSEGTSDNEQFF
TGTGCCAGCAGTGAAGGGACTAGCGACAATGAGCAGTTCTTC
>.|TRBV5-1|TRBJ1-2|14|.
CASSLEGELYGYTF
TGCGCCAGCAGCTTGGAGGGGGAACTCTATGGCTACACCTTC